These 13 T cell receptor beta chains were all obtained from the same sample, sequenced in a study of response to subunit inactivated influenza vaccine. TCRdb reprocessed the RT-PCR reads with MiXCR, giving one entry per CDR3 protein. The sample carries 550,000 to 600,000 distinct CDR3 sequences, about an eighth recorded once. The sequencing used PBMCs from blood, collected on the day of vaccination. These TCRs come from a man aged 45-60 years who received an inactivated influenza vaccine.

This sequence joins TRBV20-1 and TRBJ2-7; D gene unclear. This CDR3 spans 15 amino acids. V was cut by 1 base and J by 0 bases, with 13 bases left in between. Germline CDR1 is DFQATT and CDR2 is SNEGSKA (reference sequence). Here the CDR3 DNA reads TGCAGTGCTAGAGCCTTTCGGGCTCGCTCCTACGAGCAGTACTTC. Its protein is CSARAFRARSYEQYF.

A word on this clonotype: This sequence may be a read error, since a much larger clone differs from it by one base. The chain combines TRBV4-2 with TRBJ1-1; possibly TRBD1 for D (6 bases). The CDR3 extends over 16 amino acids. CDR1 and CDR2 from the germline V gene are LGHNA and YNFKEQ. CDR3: CASSQEGGNRNNEAFF. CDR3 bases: TGTGCCAGCAGCCAAGAAGGGGGGAACAGGAACAATGAAGCTTTCTTT.

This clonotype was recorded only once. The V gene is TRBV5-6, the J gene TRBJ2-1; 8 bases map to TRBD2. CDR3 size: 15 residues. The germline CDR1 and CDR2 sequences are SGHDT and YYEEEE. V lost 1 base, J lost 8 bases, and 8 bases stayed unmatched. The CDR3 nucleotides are TGTGCCAGCAGCTTGTGGTTAGCGGGACGGTATGAGCAGTTCTTC. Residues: CASSLWLAGRYEQFF.

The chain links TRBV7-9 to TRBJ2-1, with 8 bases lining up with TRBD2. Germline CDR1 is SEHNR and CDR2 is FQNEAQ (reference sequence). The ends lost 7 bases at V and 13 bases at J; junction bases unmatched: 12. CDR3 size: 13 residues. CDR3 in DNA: TGTGCCAGCAACATTCCGGGACTAGAAGGACAGTTCTTC. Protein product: CASNIPGLEGQFF.

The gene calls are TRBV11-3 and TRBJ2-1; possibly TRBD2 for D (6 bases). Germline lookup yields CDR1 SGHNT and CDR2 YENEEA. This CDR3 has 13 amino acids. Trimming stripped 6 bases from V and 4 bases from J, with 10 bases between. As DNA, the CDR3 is TGTGCCAGCAGTTCGGAGGGTTACAATGAGCAGTTCTTC. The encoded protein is CASSSEGYNEQFF.

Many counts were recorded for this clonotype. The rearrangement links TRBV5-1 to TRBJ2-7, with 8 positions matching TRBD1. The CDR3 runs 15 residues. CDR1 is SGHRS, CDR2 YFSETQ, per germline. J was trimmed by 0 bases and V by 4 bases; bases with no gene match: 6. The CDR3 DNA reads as TGCGCCAGCAGCCGGCCCGGACAGGGCTCCTACGAGCAGTACTTC. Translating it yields CASSRPGQGSYEQYF.

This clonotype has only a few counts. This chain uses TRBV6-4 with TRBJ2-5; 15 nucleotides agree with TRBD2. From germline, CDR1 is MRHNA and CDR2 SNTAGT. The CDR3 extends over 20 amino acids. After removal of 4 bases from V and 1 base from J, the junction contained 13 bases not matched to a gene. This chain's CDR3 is CASSASGNLGLAGGQETQYF. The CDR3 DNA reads TGTGCCAGCAGTGCCTCAGGGAACCTGGGACTAGCGGGGGGCCAAGAGACCCAGTACTTC.

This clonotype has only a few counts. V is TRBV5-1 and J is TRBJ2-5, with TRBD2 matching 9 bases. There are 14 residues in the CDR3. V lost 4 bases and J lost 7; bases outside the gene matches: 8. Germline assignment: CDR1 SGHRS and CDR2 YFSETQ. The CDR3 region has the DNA TGCGCCAGCAGCACCCGGACTAGCGAGGGGACCCAGTACTTC. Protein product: CASSTRTSEGTQYF.

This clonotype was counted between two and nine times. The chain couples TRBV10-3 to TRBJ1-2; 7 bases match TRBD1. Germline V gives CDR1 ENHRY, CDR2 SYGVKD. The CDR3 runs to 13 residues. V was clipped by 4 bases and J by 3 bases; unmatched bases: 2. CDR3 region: CAISAGTDYGYTF. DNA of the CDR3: TGTGCCATCAGTGCCGGGACAGACTATGGCTACACCTTC.

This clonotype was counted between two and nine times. DNA of the CDR3: TGCGCCAGCAGCTTCGGACTAGCGGGTATCCAAGAGACCCAGTACTTC. This gives the protein CASSFGLAGIQETQYF. The chain recombines TRBV5-1 with TRBJ2-5; TRBD2 matches at 11 bases. Germline V gene data show CDR1 as SGHRS and CDR2 as YFSETQ. V lost 2 bases to trimming and J lost 1 base; unmatched junction nucleotides: 4. The CDR3 spans 16 residues.

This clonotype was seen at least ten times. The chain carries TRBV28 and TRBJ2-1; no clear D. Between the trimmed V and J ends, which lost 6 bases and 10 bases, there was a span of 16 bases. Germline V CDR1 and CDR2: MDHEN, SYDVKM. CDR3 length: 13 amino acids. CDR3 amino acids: CASRPALRSEQFF. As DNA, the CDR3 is TGTGCCAGCAGGCCCGCCTTGAGGAGCGAGCAGTTCTTC.

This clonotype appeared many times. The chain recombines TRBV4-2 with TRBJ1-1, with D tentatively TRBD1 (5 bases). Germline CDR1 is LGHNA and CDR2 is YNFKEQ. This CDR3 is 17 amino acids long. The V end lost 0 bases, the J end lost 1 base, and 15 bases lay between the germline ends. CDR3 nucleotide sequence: TGTGCCAGCAGCCAAGAATCCGGGACGAGTGCGAACACTGAAGCTTTCTTT. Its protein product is CASSQESGTSANTEAFF.

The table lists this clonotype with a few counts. DNA of the CDR3: TGTGCCTCGTCCCCGGGGCAAGCGTCCACAGATACGCAGTATTTT. Protein sequence: CASSPGQASTDTQYF. This chain connects TRBV15 to TRBJ2-3, with D perhaps matching TRBD1 or TRBD2 (5 bases each). There are 15 residues in the CDR3. CDR1 is LNHNV, CDR2 YYDKDF, per germline (reference sequence). V lost 11 bases and J lost 2, with 20 bases in between.